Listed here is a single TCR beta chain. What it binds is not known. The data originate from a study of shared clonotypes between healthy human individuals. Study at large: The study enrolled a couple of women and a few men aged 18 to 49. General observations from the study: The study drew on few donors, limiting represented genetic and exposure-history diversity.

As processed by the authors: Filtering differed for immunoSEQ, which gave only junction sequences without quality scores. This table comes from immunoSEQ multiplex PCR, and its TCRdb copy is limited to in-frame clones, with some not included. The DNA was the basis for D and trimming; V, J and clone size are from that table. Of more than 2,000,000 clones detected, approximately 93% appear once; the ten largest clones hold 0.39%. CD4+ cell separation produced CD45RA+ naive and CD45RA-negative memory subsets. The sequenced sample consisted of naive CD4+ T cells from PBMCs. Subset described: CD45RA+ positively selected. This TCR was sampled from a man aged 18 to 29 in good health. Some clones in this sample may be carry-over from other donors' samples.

The CDR3 sequence: CASSSGTGGNQPQHF. The CDR3 region has the DNA TGTGCCAGCAGCTCCGGGACAGGGGGCAATCAGCCCCAGCATTTT. This chain connects TRBV5-5 to TRBJ1-5; 10 nucleotides line up with TRBD1. There are 15 residues in the CDR3. Trimming cost V 3 bases and J 2 bases; bases outside gene matches: 2. Germline CDR1 reads SGHKS; CDR2 reads YYEKEE (reference sequence).